This T cell receptor beta chain was profiled in a study of T cell changes during pregnancy in multiple sclerosis. The protocol was immunoSEQ multiplex PCR, while the TCRdb copy is restricted to in-frame clones and leaves out a portion. The table has 60,000 to 65,000 clones, roughly 92% seen once. The length of the CDR3 is 18 residues. V gave up 4 bases and J gave up 2 bases; unmatched junction bases: 13. Germline-derived CDR1 and CDR2 are SNHLY and FYNNEI. This TCR was recovered from a female donor with multiple sclerosis, enrolled in a pregnancy study. The chain links TRBV2 to TRBJ2-1, with 8 positions matching TRBD2. Material: peripheral blood, obtained in the second trimester of pregnancy. As DNA, the CDR3 is TGTGCCAGCAGTGCACTAACAGGACTAGCCGACCCCTACAATGAGCAGTTCTTC. This translates into CASSALTGLADPYNEQFF. Full variable domain (outside the CDR3, taken from reference TRBV2 and TRBJ2-1): EPEVTQTPSHQVTQMGQEVILRCVPISNHLYFYWYRQILGQKVEFLVSFYNNEISEKSEIFDDQFSVERPDGSNFTLKIRSTKLEDSAMYFCASSALTGLADPYNEQFFGPGTRLTVL.